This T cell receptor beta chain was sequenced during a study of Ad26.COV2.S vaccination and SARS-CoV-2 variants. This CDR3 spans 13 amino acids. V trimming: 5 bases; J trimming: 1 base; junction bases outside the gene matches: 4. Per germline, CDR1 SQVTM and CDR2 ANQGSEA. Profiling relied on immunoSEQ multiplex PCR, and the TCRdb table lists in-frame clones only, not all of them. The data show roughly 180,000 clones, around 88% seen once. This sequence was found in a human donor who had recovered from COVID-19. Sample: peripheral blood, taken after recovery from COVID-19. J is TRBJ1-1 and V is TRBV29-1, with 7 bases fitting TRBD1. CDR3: CSVLRTGNTEAFF. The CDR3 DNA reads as TGCAGCGTTTTAAGGACAGGGAACACTGAAGCTTTCTTT.